The entry below describes one TCR beta chain. As yet, its antigen is unknown. Trimming cost V 6 bases and J 8 bases; bases outside gene matches: 6. There are 12 residues in the CDR3. Germline CDR1 SGHAT, CDR2 FQNNGV. PBMC-derived CD4+ and CD8+ T cells were sorted. This sample is part of a study of CD8+ T cells in alopecia areata. Study results and limitations: With patients, TCR sharing proved less clear than in mice, a difference possibly related to HLA. More clonal than normal scalp was lesional scalp, particularly alopecia totalis/universalis.

RNA was isolated and reverse transcribed to cDNA, the sequencing template. Sequenced by immunoSEQ multiplex PCR; TCRdb stores in-frame clones only, minus some. The sample has 170,000 or so clones, roughly 59% seen once. This chain joins TRBV11-2 and TRBJ1-1, with 7 bases identical to TRBD1. The clonotype comes from a human donor with alopecia areata. The specimen comprised CD4+ T cells sorted from blood, sampled at week 0. The CDR3: CASRDRQGEAFF. DNA for the CDR3: TGTGCCAGCAGGGATAGACAGGGCGAAGCTTTCTTT.